Shown below are 21 T cell receptor beta chains from a single sample sequenced in a study of cytomegalovirus exposure and HLA in healthy donors. Vbeta (60) and Jbeta (13) primers were used in the PCR. Assay: immunoSEQ multiplex PCR; the TCRdb copy retains only in-frame clones and omits some. Of under 200,000 clones listed, approximately 11% were seen once; the top ten hold 7.8%. The sequenced sample was PBMCs. These receptors originate from a middle-aged man in good health and CMV-seropositive.

V is TRBV29-1 and J is TRBJ2-3; 9 positions match TRBD1. The ends lost 6 bases at V and 4 bases at J; junction bases unmatched: 11. The CDR3 has 15 amino acids. Germline CDR1 is SQVTM and CDR2 is ANQGSEA. The CDR3 region has the DNA TGCAGCGTGAAACTCCCGGGACAGGGACCAGATACGCAGTATTTT. It codes for CSVKLPGQGPDTQYF.

The gene calls are TRBV6-5 and TRBJ2-5; 8 bases fit TRBD2. V shed 2 bases, J shed 1 base, and the junction held 3 bases outside the gene matches. The length of the CDR3 is 15 residues. CDR1 and CDR2 (germline): MNHEY, SVGAGI. CDR3 loop: CASSYTGLAQETQYF. DNA for the CDR3: TGTGCCAGCAGTTACACCGGACTAGCCCAAGAGACCCAGTACTTC.

The chain has TRBV5-1 and TRBJ1-2, with unresolved D. V gave up 0 bases and J gave up 1 base, with 7 bases separating them. This CDR3 is built from 14 residues. Germline lookup yields CDR1 SGHRS and CDR2 YFSETQ. The CDR3 is CASSLDSINYGYTF. CDR3 nucleotides: TGCGCCAGCAGCTTGGACAGTATTAACTATGGCTACACCTTC.

The rearrangement joins TRBV6-1 to TRBJ2-5; 7 bases are a match to TRBD1. Germline CDR1 and CDR2: MNHNS and SASEGT. The junction had 10 bases not matched to a gene; V was cut back by 6 bases and J by 3 bases. There are 15 residues in the CDR3. The CDR3 region is CASSVGTANKETQYF. The CDR3 DNA is TGTGCCAGCAGCGTTGGGACAGCTAATAAAGAGACCCAGTACTTC.

V and J are TRBV27 and TRBJ2-3, with D possibly being TRBD1 (7 bases). Germline CDR1 reads MNHEY; CDR2 reads SMNVEV (reference sequence). With 5 bases removed from V and 2 bases from J, the gap between germline ends came to 17 bases. CDR3 length equals 16 residues. Written as DNA, the CDR3 is TGTGCCAGCAGTCAACTGACAGGGAGGCTCACAGATACGCAGTATTTT. This encodes CASSQLTGRLTDTQYF.

The genes are TRBV28 and TRBJ1-2; D possibly corresponds to TRBD1 (5 bases). The CDR3 is made up of 12 amino acids. The ends were cut back, 6 bases at V and 8 bases at J, with 13 bases in the middle. Per germline, CDR1 MDHEN and CDR2 SYDVKM. In DNA form, the CDR3 reads TGTGCCAGCAGCCGCCCCGGGGGAGGCTACACCTTC. This translates into CASSRPGGGYTF.

This clone came up a few times. The chain links TRBV4-3 to TRBJ1-1; 12 bases align to TRBD1. This CDR3 comprises 15 residues. V trimming: 0 bases; J trimming: 10 bases; junction bases outside the gene matches: 6. Germline CDR1 is LGHNA and CDR2 is YSLEER. This chain's CDR3 is CASSQERDRGRRAFF. As DNA, the CDR3 is TGCGCCAGCAGCCAAGAACGGGACAGGGGGCGCCGAGCTTTCTTT.

This clone showed up just a few times. CDR3 region: CASSLLGQSPSGANVLTF. CDR3 DNA sequence: TGTGCCAGCAGTCTCCTGGGACAGAGCCCCTCTGGGGCCAACGTCCTGACTTTC. This chain uses TRBV5-8 with TRBJ2-6; 7 nucleotides agree with TRBD1. Per the germline V gene, CDR1 is SGHTS and CDR2 is YDEGEE. With 5 bases clipped from V and 0 bases from J, the junction kept 11 bases outside the gene matches. This CDR3 contains 18 residues.

This clone was found a few times. The junction departs from germline at one end; a sequencing error may be responsible. Other DNA sequences of this sample code for an identical CDR3. The rearrangement joins TRBV19 to TRBJ1-4; D gene unclear. The CDR3 totals 15 residues. Germline CDR1 is LNHDA and CDR2 is SQIVND (reference sequence). CDR3 in DNA: TGTGCCAGTAGTCCAGGAGGGATCCCTAACGAAAAAATGTTTTTT. Its protein product is CASSPGGIPNEKMFF.

The sample holds a few counts of this clone. Other DNA variants within this sample encode the same CDR3. The J gene is TRBJ1-6, the V gene TRBV19; possibly TRBD1 for D (6 bases). V was cut by 2 bases and J by 7 bases, with 9 bases left in between. The germline gives CDR1 LNHDA, CDR2 SQIVND (reference sequence). CDR3 length equals 14 residues. In DNA, the CDR3 is TGTGCCAGTAGTATACAGGGGAGCAATTCACCCCTCCACTTT. Its translation: CASSIQGSNSPLHF.

This clone has more than one count but fewer than ten. The chain has TRBV7-2 and TRBJ2-7; 9 nucleotides agree with TRBD1. The CDR3 is made up of 16 amino acids. V dropped 5 bases and J dropped 2; count of bases not matched to a gene: 10. Per germline, CDR1 SGHTA and CDR2 FQGNSA. In DNA form, the CDR3 reads TGTGCCAGCAGCGTTGCCGGGACAGGGTACCCCTACGAGCAGTACTTC. It translates to CASSVAGTGYPYEQYF. Full variable domain (remainder filled in from reference TRBV7-2 and TRBJ2-7): GAGVSQSPSNKVTEKGKDVELRCDPISGHTALYWYRQSLGQGLEFLIYFQGNSAPDKSGLPSDRFSAERTGGSVSTLTIQRTQQEDSAVYLCASSVAGTGYPYEQYFGPGTRLTVT.

This clone has only a few counts. This chain links TRBV18 with TRBJ2-1; the D is unclear. CDR1 is KGHSH and CDR2 is LQKENI in the germline V gene. The CDR3 totals 14 residues. Between the trimmed V and J ends, which lost 1 base and 2 bases, there was a span of 6 bases. CDR3 sequence: CASSPQTAYNEQFF. CDR3 nucleotides: TGTGCCAGCTCACCACAAACAGCCTACAATGAGCAGTTCTTC.

The rearrangement links TRBV11-2 to TRBJ2-5, with TRBD1 matching over 8 bases. The J call is in doubt because the DNA end fits TRBJ2-7 better. The CDR3 contains 14 residues. Germline CDR1 and CDR2: SGHAT and FQNNGV. CDR3 coding DNA: TGTGCCAGCAGCCGTACAGGGGGAAGGTACGAGCAGTACTTC. It encodes CASSRTGGRYEQYF.

This clone was found a few times. The sample holds other DNA sequences that translate to the same CDR3. This chain uses TRBV4-1 with TRBJ1-5, with a possible D match to TRBD1 (5 bases). Trimming stripped 1 base from V and 7 bases from J, with 32 bases between. The CDR3 is 21 residues long. The germline V gene encodes CDR1 MGHRA and CDR2 YSYEKL. This chain's CDR3 is CASSQGIPGQGGPRSGQPQHF. In DNA form, the CDR3 reads TGCGCCAGCAGCCAAGGAATCCCTGGGCAGGGAGGTCCAAGATCGGGGCAGCCCCAGCATTTT.

In regard to this clone: This CDR3 is missing its conserved last phenylalanine or tryptophan, likely due to a read error. CDR3: CASGTEYGYTL. As DNA, the CDR3 is TGTGCCAGCGGGACAGAATATGGCTACACCCTC. The gene calls are TRBV7-9 and TRBJ1-2, with 7 bases that match TRBD1. The V segment lost 8 bases and the J segment 5 bases; nucleotides outside the gene matches: 2. Germline V gives CDR1 SEHNR, CDR2 FQNEAQ (reference sequence). This CDR3 spans 11 amino acids.

This clone was observed a handful of times. This rearrangement joins TRBV5-1 to TRBJ2-3; D uncertain. Trimming removed 0 bases at V and 0 bases at J, with 8 bases between. The germline V gene has CDR1 SGHRS and CDR2 YFSETQ. The CDR3 length is 15 residues. CDR3 sequence reads: CASSLASVSTDTQYF. The CDR3 nucleotides are TGCGCCAGCAGCTTGGCCAGTGTGAGCACAGATACGCAGTATTTT.

The gene calls are TRBV27 and TRBJ2-7; a possible D gene is TRBD1 (6 bases). V was cut by 6 bases and J by 2 bases, with 17 bases left in between. Germline CDR1 is MNHEY and CDR2 is SMNVEV (reference sequence). The CDR3 extends over 15 amino acids. The CDR3: CASSPDRPAPYEQYV. CDR3 coding DNA: TGTGCCAGCAGCCCAGACAGGCCGGCCCCCTACGAGCAGTACGTC.

The CDR3 DNA is TGTGCCAGCAGCCATTACCGACTAGCGGGGACCCCCTACGAGCAGTACTTC. Its protein is CASSHYRLAGTPYEQYF. This sequence joins TRBV7-3 and TRBJ2-7; 11 nucleotides match TRBD2. The CDR3 runs 17 residues. Per germline, CDR1 SGHTA and CDR2 FQGTGA. J lost 2 bases, V lost 5 bases, and 11 bases had no gene match.

The sample holds a few counts of this clone. The chain recombines TRBV27 with TRBJ2-1, with 9 positions matching TRBD1. The CDR3 is made up of 16 amino acids. Germline V lookup: CDR1 MNHEY, CDR2 SMNVEV (reference sequence). With V trimmed by 8 bases and J by 1 base, 9 bases remained unmatched. The CDR3 nucleotides are TGTGCCAGCCACAGGGGGCGCGATTTATCCTACAATGAGCAGTTCTTC. This encodes CASHRGRDLSYNEQFF.

The rearrangement joins TRBV2 to TRBJ1-1; weak D call: TRBD1 (5 bases). In germline, CDR1 is SNHLY, CDR2 FYNNEI. CDR3 length: 13 residues. Trimming removed 6 bases from V and 1 base from J, with 9 bases in between. The DNA of the CDR3 is TGTGCCAGCAGGGGGACTCCGAACACTGAAGCTTTCTTT. Translated, it gives CASRGTPNTEAFF.

This clone occurred a few times. The DNA of the CDR3 is TGTGCCAGTAGTGCCACGGGTTTGGTGAACGAAAAACTGTTTTTT. It codes for CASSATGLVNEKLFF. V gene TRBV19 combines with J gene TRBJ1-4; D is unclear. The CDR3 consists of 15 residues. Trimming stripped 5 bases from V and 8 bases from J, with 18 bases between. CDR1 LNHDA and CDR2 SQIVND come from the germline V gene (reference sequence).